Sequencing of this T cell receptor beta chain was carried out in a study of cytomegalovirus exposure and HLA in healthy donors. It was with 60 Vbeta and 13 Jbeta primers that the PCR ran. Measured with immunoSEQ multiplex PCR; TCRdb has only the in-frame clones, and not every one. The sample holds about 180,000 clones, roughly 87% seen once. From germline, CDR1 is MNHEY and CDR2 SVGAGI. The CDR3 runs to 14 residues. V lost 6 bases and J 3 bases, leaving 14 bases between the germline ends. This clone turned up a few times. Its target is not known. Study findings and constraints: Equally common other TCR beta chains were less clonally expanded than HLA-associated ones, a later analysis found. Sequencing had likely introduced a cluster of highly shared sequence variants as an artifact. It was taken for granted in presence/absence analyses that sequencing depth across donors was roughly uniform. It was reported in a later analysis that an Asian-associated ancestry cluster showed fewer N-insertions than the roughly 670-donor mean.

This TCR derives from a man aged 40-50 years in good health and CMV-seronegative. The material sequenced was PBMCs. The chain couples TRBV6-5 to TRBJ1-1; the D is unclear. The CDR3 DNA reads TGTGCCAGCAGGTCAGCCTACGCGGACACTGAAGCTTTCTTT. As protein: CASRSAYADTEAFF.